The entry below describes one TCR beta chain. The target antigen is unknown. CDR3 size: 12 residues. V dropped 1 base and J dropped 6 bases, with 6 bases sitting between them. Germline assignment: CDR1 SEHNR and CDR2 FQNEAQ (reference sequence). This sample was included in a study of OX40 agonist ivuxolimab in advanced cancers. About the study: Patients were dosed intravenously with ivuxolimab at 0.01 to 10 mg/kg every 2 weeks. Earlier anti-PD-1, anti-PD-L1 or anti-CTLA-4 therapy was permitted; over 35% had received some. Broader study findings: Among the least clonally expanded were partial responders at 0.1-3.0 mg/kg. Low normalized T-cell clonal expansion was additionally recorded for some nonresponders.

Libraries were prepared by immunoSEQ multiplex PCR; TCRdb keeps only in-frame clonotypes and omits some of them. The sample contains around 70,000 clones, around four fifths of which appear only once. The starting material was CD4+ or CD8+ T cells sorted from blood, obtained in a trial of the OX40 agonist ivuxolimab. V and J are TRBV7-9 and TRBJ1-1; D not certain. This TCR came from an adult with an advanced solid tumor such as melanoma, head and neck, liver or kidney cancer. CDR3 in amino acids: CASSLERSEAFF. The DNA for the CDR3 is TGTGCCAGCAGCTTAGAACGCTCTGAAGCTTTCTTT.